Each of the 24 T cell receptor beta chains below was sequenced from the same sample in a study of T cell clonality in common variable immunodeficiency. Assay used: immunoSEQ multiplex PCR; TCRdb lists only in-frame clones, some missing. There are tens of thousands of clones in the sample, none observed a single time. What was sequenced was peripheral blood mononuclear cells. The receptors come from a person aged 18 to 75 in good health.

In its sample, this clone was seen many times. The read ends 3 residues early relative to the CDR3; the germline J gene fills the gap. V usage is TRBV29-1 and J usage is TRBJ2-7; D may be TRBD1 (5 bases). The CDR3 contains 12 residues. Germline assignment: CDR1 SQVTM and CDR2 ANQGSEA. Trimming left V 6 bases short and J 6 bases short, with 15 bases between. CDR3 loop: CSVKGYLGEQYF. Incomplete CDR3 DNA: TGCAGCGTCAAGGGGTATCTAGGCGAG.

This clone was picked up many times. The read ends 3 residues shy of where the CDR3 ends; the end is completed using the germline J gene. The rearrangement uses TRBV18 and TRBJ1-4, with D tentatively TRBD1 (6 bases). CDR3 length: 18 amino acids. The V gene lost 4 bases and the J gene lost 7 bases, with 25 bases spanning the gap. Germline loops: CDR1 KGHSH, CDR2 LQKENI. The CDR3 sequence is CASSLPAYPQGSGEKLFF. CDR3 bases read: TGTGCCAGCTCACTCCCCGCTTACCCCCAGGGGTCGGGTGAAAAA.

This clone occurred a few times. A read error may account for a junction end that differs from germline. Read data end 3 residues before the CDR3 end; the end is taken from the germline J gene. The genes are TRBV7-7 and TRBJ1-2; D perhaps matches TRBD1 (6 bases). CDR3 length: 15 residues. Germline lookup yields CDR1 SSHAT and CDR2 FNYEAQ (reference sequence). The CDR3 protein is CASSLGGLDNDDYTF. CDR3 bases read: TGTGCTAGCAGCTTAGGGGGGCTAGACAACGATGAC.

This clone was detected many times. The read is 3 residues too short to cover the CDR3 end, so that end is filled in from the germline J gene. J is TRBJ2-3 and V is TRBV7-3; 9 bases fit TRBD2. Germline CDR1 and CDR2: SGHTA and FQGTGA. This CDR3 is built from 14 residues. After removal of 5 bases from V and 4 bases from J, the junction contained 4 bases not matched to a gene. The sequenced part of the CDR3 DNA is TGTGCCAGCAGCCCCGGGACTAGCTCAGATACG. This gives the protein CASSPGTSSDT. The CDR3, in full, reads CASSPGTSSDTQYF. The full variable domain, rest sourced from reference TRBV7-3 and TRBJ2-3, is GAGVSQTPSNKVTEKGKYVELRCDPISGHTALYWYRQSLGQGPEFLIYFQGTGAADDSGLPNDRFFAVRPEGSVSTLKIQRTERGDSAVYLCASSPGTSSDTQYFGPGTRLTVL.

This clone was seen ten or more times. The read ends 3 residues shy of where the CDR3 ends; the end is completed using the germline J gene. The genes are TRBV4-2 and TRBJ2-3, with D possibly matching TRBD2 (6 bases). V was pared by 4 bases and J by 1 base, with 6 bases between. The germline CDR1 and CDR2 sequences are LGHNA and YNFKEQ. The CDR3 is 13 residues long. The CDR3 reads CASSPSGTDTQYF. CDR3 bases read: TGTGCCAGCAGCCCTAGCGGCACAGATACG.

In its sample, this clone was seen many times. The read halts 3 residues ahead of the CDR3 end, with the missing end drawn from the germline J gene. The chain joins TRBV19 to TRBJ2-3, with no clear D. V was cut by 2 bases and J by 2 bases, with 5 bases left in between. This CDR3 spans 13 amino acids. CDR1 LNHDA and CDR2 SQIVND come from the germline V gene (reference sequence). The CDR3 loop reads CASSISVTDTQYF. The covered CDR3 bases are TGTGCCAGTAGTATATCGGTCACAGATACG.

This clone was detected many times. Coverage ceases 3 residues before the CDR3 finishes, and the germline J gene fills in the end. The chain uses TRBV20-1 and TRBJ2-3; the D is unclear. Germline CDR1 and CDR2: DFQATT and SNEGSKA (reference sequence). The CDR3 extends over 12 amino acids. The CDR3 is CSARDLKETQYF. The covered CDR3 bases are TGCAGTGCTAGAGACCTAAAAGAGACG.

This clone was counted at least ten times. From the germline J gene comes the end of the CDR3, since the read stops 3 residues before it. The chain uses TRBV20-1 and TRBJ2-4; 10 bases are a match to TRBD1. The J segment lost 1 base and the V segment lost 3 bases, leaving 6 bases of the junction unmatched. The CDR3 contains 16 residues. Germline CDR1 reads DFQATT; CDR2 reads SNEGSKA (reference sequence). The CDR3 loop is CSASEDRGIAKNIQYF. The sequenced CDR3 bases are TGCAGTGCTAGCGAGGACAGGGGGATCGCCAAAAACATT.

This clone was seen more than once but under ten times. A read error may produce the germline difference seen at one junction end. The read is 3 residues too short to cover the CDR3 end, so that end is filled in from the germline J gene. Within the sample, other DNA sequences also encode this same CDR3. V gene TRBV7-2 combines with J gene TRBJ1-3; TRBD1 agrees at 9 bases. Germline V gene data show CDR1 as SGHTA and CDR2 as FQGNSA. There are 15 residues in the CDR3. CDR3 DNA (partial): TGTGCCAGCAGCTTAGGTCGGACAGGGGTATACACG. Protein product: CASSLGRTGVYT. The complete CDR3 protein is CASSLGRTGVYTIYF.

Notes on this clone: Sequencing ends 3 residues short of the CDR3 end; the germline J gene provides the rest. The V and J genes are TRBV18 and TRBJ2-3, with 9 bases lining up with TRBD2. The germline V gene has CDR1 KGHSH and CDR2 LQKENI. The CDR3 has 16 residues. The CDR3 bases that were read are TGTGCCAGCTCACCCCCGAAGACTAGCGGACGAGAGACG. As protein: CASSPPKTSGRET. The CDR3 in its entirety is CASSPPKTSGRETQYF.

In its sample, this clone was seen many times. The part of the CDR3 DNA that was read is TGTGCCAGCAGTGAAAGGGGGTCCCGAGTGAGTACTGAA. Its translation is CASSERGSRVSTE. The CDR3 as a whole reads CASSERGSRVSTEAFF. J is TRBJ1-1 and V is TRBV6-1; D perhaps matches TRBD1 (6 bases). The read stops 3 residues short of the end of the CDR3; the missing end is completed from the germline J gene. The germline gives CDR1 MNHNS, CDR2 SASEGT. This CDR3 contains 16 residues. Trimming took 2 bases from V and 5 from J, leaving 18 bases between them.

In this sample, this clone turned up many times. The read comes to an end 3 residues before the CDR3 does, leaving the germline J gene to fill in the end. The chain combines TRBV7-2 with TRBJ2-7; no reliable D call. This CDR3 comprises 11 residues. CDR1 is SGHTA, CDR2 FQGNSA, per germline. The V and J ends lost 5 bases and 1 base respectively, with 3 bases between them. CDR3 amino acids: CASSPSYEQYF. CDR3 bases read: TGTGCCAGCAGCCCGTCCTACGAG. Together with reference TRBV7-2 and TRBJ2-7, the CDR3 gives the full variable domain: GAGVSQSPSNKVTEKGKDVELRCDPISGHTALYWYRQSLGQGLEFLIYFQGNSAPDKSGLPSDRFSAERTGGSVSTLTIQRTQQEDSAVYLCASSPSYEQYFGPGTRLTVT.

This clone has ten or more counts. The CDR3 extends 3 residues past the end of the read, so its final part is completed from the germline J gene. The chain carries TRBV18 and TRBJ2-3, with D unresolved. From germline, CDR1 is KGHSH and CDR2 LQKENI. V was clipped by 3 bases and J by 2 bases, with 12 bases between them. The CDR3 is 15 amino acids. CDR3 protein: CASSPPSQNTDTQYF. Partial CDR3 DNA: TGTGCCAGCTCACCCCCCTCGCAGAACACAGATACG.

This clone was observed at least ten times. With the read ending 3 residues before the CDR3 end, the germline J gene is used to fill in that end. This chain links TRBV30 with TRBJ2-1; TRBD2 agrees at 11 bases. The CDR3 runs 15 residues. After removal of 3 bases from V and 5 bases from J, the junction contained 6 bases not matched to a gene. CDR1 and CDR2 (germline): GTSNPN, SVGIG (reference sequence). Incomplete CDR3 DNA: TGTGCCTGGAGGGAACTAGCGGGAGTGGACAATGAG. It encodes CAWRELAGVDNE. The complete CDR3 protein is CAWRELAGVDNEQFF.

This clone has at least ten counts. Read data end 3 residues before the CDR3 end; the end is taken from the germline J gene. The chain couples TRBV2 to TRBJ2-2, with D unclear. This CDR3 is built from 13 residues. Trimming shortened V by 3 bases and J by 6 bases, and 8 bases separated the two germline ends. CDR1 is SNHLY and CDR2 is FYNNEI in the germline V gene. CDR3: CASSDQRAGELFF. The sequenced CDR3 bases are TGTGCCAGCAGTGATCAGCGTGCCGGGGAG.

The sample holds many counts of this clone. The read finishes 3 residues shy of the CDR3 end, and the germline J gene is used to complete it. This chain connects TRBV6-2 or TRBV6-3 to TRBJ2-5; a possible D gene is TRBD2 (6 bases). V gave up 2 bases and J gave up 2 bases, with 15 bases separating them. Per germline, CDR1 MNHEY and CDR2 SVGEGT. The CDR3 is 16 residues long. The CDR3 reads CASSYGSTAGQETQYF. The DNA read from the CDR3 is TGTGCCAGCAGTTACGGCTCTACGGCGGGGCAAGAGACC.

At least ten counts were recorded for this clone. The read is 3 residues too short to cover the CDR3 end, so that end is filled in from the germline J gene. J is TRBJ1-2 and V is TRBV4-2; 10 bases line up with TRBD1. The CDR3 spans 15 residues. V shed 4 bases and J 4 bases; nucleotides not matched to a gene: 6. The germline V gene encodes CDR1 LGHNA and CDR2 YNFKEQ. The covered CDR3 bases are TGTGCCAGCAGCCGAGGACAGGGGGTTAGCTATGGC. It yields the protein CASSRGQGVSYG. The full CDR3 sequence reads CASSRGQGVSYGYTF.

In this sample, this clone turned up many times. The read halts 3 residues ahead of the CDR3 end, with the missing end drawn from the germline J gene. This chain links TRBV7-3 with TRBJ2-1; TRBD2 agrees at 8 bases. The CDR3 contains 14 residues. The junction had 4 bases not matched to a gene; V was cut back by 2 bases and J by 7 bases. Germline V gene data show CDR1 as SGHTA and CDR2 as FQGTGA. CDR3 DNA (partial): TGTGCCAGCAGCTTAGCGGGAGGCAGGAATGAG. This sequence encodes CASSLAGGRNE. The full CDR3 is CASSLAGGRNEQFF. The whole variable domain, remainder taken from reference TRBV7-3 and TRBJ2-1, is GAGVSQTPSNKVTEKGKYVELRCDPISGHTALYWYRQSLGQGPEFLIYFQGTGAADDSGLPNDRFFAVRPEGSVSTLKIQRTERGDSAVYLCASSLAGGRNEQFFGPGTRLTVL.

This clone was recorded at least ten times. The CDR3 extends 3 residues past the end of the read, so its final part is completed from the germline J gene. This chain links TRBV6-2 or TRBV6-3 with TRBJ2-7; D remains ambiguous. V was pared by 5 bases and J by 0 bases, with 11 bases between. This CDR3 has 14 amino acids. Germline CDR1 is MNHEY and CDR2 is SVGEGT. CDR3: CASSPRLYSYEQYF. Partial CDR3 DNA: TGTGCCAGCAGTCCCCGACTTTACTCCTACGAG.

Ten or more counts support this clone. Sequencing ends 3 residues short of the CDR3 end; the germline J gene provides the rest. V gene TRBV20-1 combines with J gene TRBJ2-7; 7 positions agree with TRBD1. The CDR3 is 16 residues long. CDR1 and CDR2 from the germline V gene are DFQATT and SNEGSKA (reference sequence). The junction had 8 bases not matched to a gene; V was cut back by 0 bases and J by 0 bases. Here the CDR3 reads CSARDSDRPNSYEQYF. CDR3 bases read: TGCAGTGCTAGAGATTCGGACAGGCCAAACTCCTACGAG.

The table lists this clone with many counts. Read coverage stops 3 residues before the CDR3 terminus; the germline J gene supplies the remainder. The V call is TRBV2, the J call TRBJ2-1, with 11 bases fitting TRBD1. CDR3 size: 15 residues. Germline V gene sequence: CDR1 SNHLY, CDR2 FYNNEI. After removal of 5 bases from V and 7 bases from J, the junction contained 7 bases not matched to a gene. The CDR3 sequence: CASSWDRGRGNEQFF. CDR3 DNA, as far as it was read: TGTGCCAGCAGTTGGGACAGGGGGAGAGGGAATGAG.

This clone was detected ten times or more. The read ends 3 residues shy of where the CDR3 ends; the end is completed using the germline J gene. This rearrangement joins TRBV20-1 to TRBJ1-2; D not resolved. There are 11 residues in the CDR3. The V end lost 5 bases, the J end lost 3 bases, and 7 bases lay between the germline ends. Germline CDR1 and CDR2: DFQATT and SNEGSKA (reference sequence). The CDR3 reads CSALSDYGYTF. The DNA read from the CDR3 is TGCAGTGCTCTTTCGGACTATGGC.

The table lists this clone with many counts. The read ends 3 residues early relative to the CDR3; the germline J gene fills the gap. The V gene is TRBV7-3, the J gene TRBJ2-1, with no clear D. CDR3 length: 14 residues. In germline, CDR1 is SGHTA, CDR2 FQGTGA. V was pared by 5 bases and J by 0 bases, with 8 bases between. The CDR3 loop reads CASSRGNSYNEQFF. CDR3 DNA, as far as it was read: TGTGCCAGCAGCCGCGGTAACTCCTACAATGAG.

This clone has more than one count but fewer than ten. Read data end 3 residues before the CDR3 end; the end is taken from the germline J gene. The chain recombines TRBV18 with TRBJ2-7, with 14 bases fitting TRBD2. CDR3 length: 16 residues. CDR1 and CDR2 (germline): KGHSH, LQKENI. With V trimmed by 5 bases and J by 4 bases, 7 bases remained unmatched. The CDR3 region is CASSKGLAGVSYEQYF. The part of the CDR3 DNA that was read is TGTGCCAGCTCAAAGGGACTAGCGGGAGTTAGTTACGAG.